These 20 T cell receptor beta chains originate from one sample sequenced in a study of neoadjuvant anti-PD-1 for oral cavity cancer (dated by TCRdb to the early 2020s). The meaning of the sample's time point label: after neoadjuvant nivolumab, at surgical resection. Preparation of the library involved the immunoSEQ multiplex PCR assay. TCRdb provides this immuneACCESS table in a form limited to in-frame rearrangements. Some clones are lacking; in checked studies, under half of them reflect an unresolved V gene, and why the rest are absent is not known. Within this sample are approximately 43,000 clones, with 65% to 80% of them counted one time only. 4.8% of the sample comes from the top ten. The sequencing here drew on PBMCs, taken after nivolumab (anti-PD-1) treatment. These receptors all come from a person between 40 and 80 years old with oral cavity squamous cell carcinoma.

J is TRBJ1-3 and V is TRBV6-4, with D hard to call. The V gene's germline CDR1 is MRHNA and CDR2 SNTAGT. The CDR3 has 15 residues. The V end lost 6 bases, the J end lost 0 bases, and 12 bases lay between the germline ends. In DNA, the CDR3 is TGTGCCAGCAGCCCTTGTTCTAGCTCTGGAAACACCATATATTTT. Translated: CASSPCSSSGNTIYF.

For the CDR3, the DNA is TGCGCCAGCAGCTTAGGGGAAACCGGGGAGCTGTTTTTT. Translating gives CASSLGETGELFF. The chain recombines TRBV5-1 with TRBJ2-2, with D perhaps matching TRBD1 (5 bases). The CDR3 has 13 amino acids. Trimming took off 2 bases at V and 5 bases at J, with 7 bases between the two ends. CDR1 is SGHRS and CDR2 is YFSETQ in the germline V gene.

The V and J genes are TRBV9 and TRBJ2-1, with 14 bases fitting TRBD2. Germline V gene data show CDR1 as SGDLS and CDR2 as YYNGEE. This CDR3 has 17 residues. J was trimmed by 8 bases and V by 4 bases; bases with no gene match: 11. The CDR3 DNA reads as TGTGCCAGCAGCCTCCGGACTAGCGGGGGGCCGGGGGATGAGCAGTTCTTC. Amino acid sequence: CASSLRTSGGPGDEQFF.

The rearrangement uses TRBV9 and TRBJ1-3, with D unresolved. The V gene's germline CDR1 is SGDLS and CDR2 YYNGEE. This CDR3 has 15 amino acids. Trimming pared 1 base from V and 0 bases from J, leaving 8 bases between. The CDR3 DNA follows: TGTGCCAGCAGCGTATTCTCTCTCTCTGGAAACACCATATATTTT. Its translation: CASSVFSLSGNTIYF.

The rearrangement joins TRBV25-1 to TRBJ2-3; 7 bases are a match to TRBD2. The V and J ends lost 4 bases and 0 bases, in that order; junction bases with no gene match: 1. The CDR3 runs to 14 residues. Germline-derived CDR1 and CDR2 are MGHDK and SYGVNS. The CDR3 DNA reads as TGTGCCAGCAGTGGGCGGGAGAGCACAGATACGCAGTATTTT. Translated: CASSGRESTDTQYF.

The chain is built from TRBV6-5 and TRBJ2-7; 7 bases align to TRBD1. Germline V CDR1 and CDR2: MNHEY, SVGAGI. This CDR3 is 13 amino acids long. The ends lost 2 bases at V and 5 bases at J; junction bases unmatched: 3. The CDR3 DNA reads TGTGCCAGCAGTTACAGGGGGCGGAACGAGCAGTACTTC. Its translation is CASSYRGRNEQYF.

The rearrangement links TRBV6-5 to TRBJ2-7, with 8 bases identical to TRBD1. Germline CDR1 and CDR2: MNHEY and SVGAGI. The CDR3 length is 12 residues. J lost 6 bases, V lost 6 bases, and 4 bases had no gene match. The chain's CDR3 is CASRQGVREQYF. CDR3 coding DNA: TGTGCCAGCAGACAGGGGGTTCGCGAGCAGTACTTC.

This chain joins TRBV5-1 and TRBJ2-3; D gene unclear. The CDR3 extends over 13 amino acids. The V end lost 2 bases, the J end lost 0 bases, and 4 bases lay between the germline ends. Germline CDR1 and CDR2: SGHRS and YFSETQ. In DNA, the CDR3 is TGCGCCAGCAGCTTAGGGAGCACAGATACGCAGTATTTT. Translating it yields CASSLGSTDTQYF. The whole variable domain, filled in from reference TRBV5-1 and TRBJ2-3, reads KAGVTQTPRYLIKTRGQQVTLSCSPISGHRSVSWYQQTPGQGLQFLFEYFSETQRNKGNFPGRFSGRQFSNSRSEMNVSTLELGDSALYLCASSLGSTDTQYFGPGTRLTVL.

Only a few counts were recorded for this clone. The chain is built from TRBV7-9 and TRBJ1-2, with D possibly TRBD1 on 5 matching bases. V was cut by 3 bases and J by 3 bases, with 14 bases left in between. From germline, CDR1 is SEHNR and CDR2 FQNEAQ (reference sequence). The CDR3 extends over 15 amino acids. The CDR3 bases are TGTGCCAGCAGCTTCGGGACGGTCGTTTACTATGGCTACACCTTC. Protein product: CASSFGTVVYYGYTF.

The chain links TRBV7-9 to TRBJ2-5; 12 bases are a match to TRBD2. V trimming: 8 bases; J trimming: 2 bases; junction bases outside the gene matches: 9. CDR1 SEHNR and CDR2 FQNEAQ come from the germline V gene (reference sequence). The CDR3 sequence is 16 residues long. CDR3 nucleotides: TGTGCCAGCGCGGCCGGACTAGCGGGGACTCAAGAGACCCAGTACTTC. Encoded protein: CASAAGLAGTQETQYF.

Note on this clone: Germline is not matched at one junction end, which may reflect a read error. The chain recombines TRBV4-2 with TRBJ2-1, with unresolved D. CDR1 LGHNA and CDR2 YNFKEQ come from the germline V gene. The CDR3 runs to 13 residues. The chain's CDR3 is CASSQEGWGLRIF. The CDR3 region has the DNA TGTGCCAGCAGCCAAGAAGGATGGGGATTGCGGATCTTC.

This sequence joins TRBV19 and TRBJ1-3; D is unresolved. The germline V gene has CDR1 LNHDA and CDR2 SQIVND (reference sequence). V shed 7 bases and J shed 0 bases, with 13 bases lying between them. The CDR3 sequence is 15 residues long. The DNA for the CDR3 is TGTGCCAGTAAGTCCGGCTCGAGCTCTGGAAACACCATATATTTT. Its translation is CASKSGSSSGNTIYF. The full variable domain, completed using reference TRBV19 and TRBJ1-3, is DGGITQSPKYLFRKEGQNVTLSCEQNLNHDAMYWYRQDPGQGLRLIYYSQIVNDFQKGDIAEGYSVSREKKESFPLTVTSAQKNPTAFYLCASKSGSSSGNTIYFGEGSWLTVV.

The chain combines TRBV2 with TRBJ1-1, with D possibly TRBD1 on 5 matching bases. CDR3 length: 16 amino acids. Germline V gene sequence: CDR1 SNHLY, CDR2 FYNNEI. V shed 5 bases and J shed 5 bases, with 21 bases lying between them. This CDR3 reads CASSPPVGRGVTEAFF. The CDR3 DNA reads TGTGCCAGCAGTCCTCCTGTGGGAAGGGGTGTAACTGAAGCTTTCTTT.

V is TRBV5-1 and J is TRBJ2-3; weak D call: TRBD1 (5 bases). With 1 base removed from V and 0 bases from J, the gap between germline ends came to 15 bases. Per the germline V gene, CDR1 is SGHRS and CDR2 is YFSETQ. The CDR3 sequence is 17 residues long. CDR3 amino acids: CASSLKGRQFSTDTQYF. CDR3 nucleotide sequence: TGCGCCAGCAGCTTGAAAGGAAGACAGTTTAGCACAGATACGCAGTATTTT.

The chain has TRBV11-3 and TRBJ2-2, with TRBD1 matching 8 bases. Germline CDR1 is SGHNT and CDR2 is YENEEA. V shed 3 bases, J shed 6 bases, and the junction held 9 bases outside the gene matches. The CDR3 is 16 residues long. The CDR3: CASSFGTGQGAGELFF. The CDR3 region has the DNA TGTGCCAGCAGCTTCGGTACCGGACAGGGCGCCGGGGAGCTGTTTTTT.

V is TRBV4-2 and J is TRBJ2-4; D ambiguous. V lost 0 bases and J 5 bases, leaving 17 bases between the germline ends. The length of the CDR3 is 17 residues. Per the germline V gene, CDR1 is LGHNA and CDR2 is YNFKEQ. The CDR3 protein is CASSQEERPRTENIQYF. The CDR3 DNA sequence: TGTGCCAGCAGCCAAGAAGAGAGGCCGCGCACAGAAAACATTCAGTACTTC.

This clone was counted a few times. The rearrangement links TRBV2 to TRBJ1-6; 7 positions match TRBD1. The V gene's germline CDR1 is SNHLY and CDR2 FYNNEI. The CDR3 extends over 15 amino acids. Losses at the gene ends were 5 bases for V and 1 base for J; bases not matched to a gene: 2. The CDR3 region has the DNA TGTGCCAGCAGTTACAGGGGATCCTATAATTCACCCCTCCACTTT. It is translated as CASSYRGSYNSPLHF.

The chain uses TRBV6-1 and TRBJ2-7; the D call may be TRBD1 or TRBD2 (5 bases each). Trimming took off 6 bases at V and 2 bases at J, with 14 bases between the two ends. CDR1 is MNHNS and CDR2 is SASEGT in the germline V gene. CDR3 size: 14 residues. CDR3 sequence: CASSHRDGTYEQYF. CDR3 bases: TGTGCCAGCAGCCACCGGGACGGGACCTACGAGCAGTACTTC.

The rearrangement links TRBV6-1 to TRBJ1-3; D unresolved. Germline V gives CDR1 MNHNS, CDR2 SASEGT. The CDR3 sequence is 12 residues long. V lost 6 bases and J 2 bases, leaving 5 bases between the germline ends. The DNA of the CDR3 is TGTGCCAGCAGGGTAGCTGGAAACACCATATATTTT. Amino acid sequence: CASRVAGNTIYF.

The rearrangement links TRBV28 to TRBJ1-5; perhaps TRBD1 as D (5 bases). The CDR3 covers 16 residues. V gave up 3 bases and J gave up 4 bases, with 16 bases separating them. In germline, CDR1 is MDHEN, CDR2 SYDVKM. In DNA, the CDR3 is TGTGCCAGCAGTTTGGGGACGACTACAGAAAATCAGCCCCAGCATTTT. It specifies CASSLGTTTENQPQHF.